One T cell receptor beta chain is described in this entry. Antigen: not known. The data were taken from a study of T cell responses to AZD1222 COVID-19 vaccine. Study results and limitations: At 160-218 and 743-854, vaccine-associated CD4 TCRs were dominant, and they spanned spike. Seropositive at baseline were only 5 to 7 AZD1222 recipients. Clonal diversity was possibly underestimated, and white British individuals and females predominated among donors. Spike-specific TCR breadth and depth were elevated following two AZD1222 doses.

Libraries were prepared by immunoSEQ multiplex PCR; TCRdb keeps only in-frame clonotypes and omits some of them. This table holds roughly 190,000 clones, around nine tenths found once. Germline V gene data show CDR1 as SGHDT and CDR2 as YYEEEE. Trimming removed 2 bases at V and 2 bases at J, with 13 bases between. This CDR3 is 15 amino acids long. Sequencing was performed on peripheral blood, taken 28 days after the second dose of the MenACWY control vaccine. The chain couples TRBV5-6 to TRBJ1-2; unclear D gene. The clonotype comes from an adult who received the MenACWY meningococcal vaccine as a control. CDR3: CASSFLGQENYGYTF. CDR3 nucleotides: TGTGCCAGCAGCTTCTTAGGGCAGGAGAACTATGGCTACACCTTC.